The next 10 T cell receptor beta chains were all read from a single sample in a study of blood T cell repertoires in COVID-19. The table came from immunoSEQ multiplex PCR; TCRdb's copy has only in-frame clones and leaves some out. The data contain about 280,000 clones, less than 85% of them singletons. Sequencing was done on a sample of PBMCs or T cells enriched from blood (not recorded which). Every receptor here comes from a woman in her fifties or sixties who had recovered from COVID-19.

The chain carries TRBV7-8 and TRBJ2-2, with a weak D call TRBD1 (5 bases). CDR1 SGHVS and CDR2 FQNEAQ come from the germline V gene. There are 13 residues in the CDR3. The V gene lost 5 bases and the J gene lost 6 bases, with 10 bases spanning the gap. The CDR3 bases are TGTGCCAGCAGCCCCGCAGGGCCCGGGGAGCTGTTTTTT. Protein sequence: CASSPAGPGELFF.

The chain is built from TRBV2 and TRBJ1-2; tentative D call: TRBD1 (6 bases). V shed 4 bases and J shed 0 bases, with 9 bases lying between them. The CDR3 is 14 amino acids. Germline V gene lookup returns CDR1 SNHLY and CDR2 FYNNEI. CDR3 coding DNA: TGTGCCAGCAGTGCTAGGACAGCTAACTATGGCTACACCTTC. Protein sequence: CASSARTANYGYTF.

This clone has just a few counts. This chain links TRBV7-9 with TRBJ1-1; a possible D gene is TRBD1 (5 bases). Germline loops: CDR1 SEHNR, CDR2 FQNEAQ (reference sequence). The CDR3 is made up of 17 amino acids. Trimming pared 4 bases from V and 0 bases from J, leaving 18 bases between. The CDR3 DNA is TGTGCCAGCAGCTCCCTAGGCTCGACAGCCATGAACACTGAAGCTTTCTTT. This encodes CASSSLGSTAMNTEAFF.

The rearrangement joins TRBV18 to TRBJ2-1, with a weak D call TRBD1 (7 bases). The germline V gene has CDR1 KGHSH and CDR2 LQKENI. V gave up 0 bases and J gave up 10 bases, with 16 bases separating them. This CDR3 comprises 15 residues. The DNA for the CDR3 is TGTGCCAGCTCACCACCGTCCCGACAGGGAGGCGAGCAGTTCTTC. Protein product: CASSPPSRQGGEQFF. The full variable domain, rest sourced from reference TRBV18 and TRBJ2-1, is NAGVMQNPRHLVRRRGQEARLRCSPMKGHSHVYWYRQLPEEGLKFMVYLQKENIIDESGMPKERFSAEFPKEGPSILRIQQVVRGDSAAYFCASSPPSRQGGEQFFGPGTRLTVL.

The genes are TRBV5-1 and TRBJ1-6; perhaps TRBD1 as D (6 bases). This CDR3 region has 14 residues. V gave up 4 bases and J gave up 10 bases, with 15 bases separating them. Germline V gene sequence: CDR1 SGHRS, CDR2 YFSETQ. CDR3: CASSLDRQDSPLHF. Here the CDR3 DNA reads TGCGCCAGCAGCCTCGACAGGCAAGACTCACCCCTCCACTTT.

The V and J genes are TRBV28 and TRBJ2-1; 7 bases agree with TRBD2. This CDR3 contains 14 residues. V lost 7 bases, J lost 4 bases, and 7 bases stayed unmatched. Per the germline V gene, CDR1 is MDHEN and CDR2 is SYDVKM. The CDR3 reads CASTLGGGYNEQFF. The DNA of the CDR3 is TGTGCCAGCACCTTGGGGGGGGGATACAATGAGCAGTTCTTC.

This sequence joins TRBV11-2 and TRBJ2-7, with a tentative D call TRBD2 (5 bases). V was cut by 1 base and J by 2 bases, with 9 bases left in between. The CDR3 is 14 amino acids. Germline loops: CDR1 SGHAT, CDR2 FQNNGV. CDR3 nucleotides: TGTGCCAGCAGCTTAGCCACCGGGACCTACGAGCAGTACTTC. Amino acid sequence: CASSLATGTYEQYF.

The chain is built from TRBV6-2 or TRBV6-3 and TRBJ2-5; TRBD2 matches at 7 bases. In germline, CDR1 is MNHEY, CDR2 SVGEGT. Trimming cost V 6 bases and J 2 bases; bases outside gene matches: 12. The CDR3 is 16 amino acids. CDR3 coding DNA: TGTGCCAGCAGCCCTCCCTCTAGCGGTCTACAAGAGACCCAGTACTTC. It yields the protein CASSPPSSGLQETQYF.

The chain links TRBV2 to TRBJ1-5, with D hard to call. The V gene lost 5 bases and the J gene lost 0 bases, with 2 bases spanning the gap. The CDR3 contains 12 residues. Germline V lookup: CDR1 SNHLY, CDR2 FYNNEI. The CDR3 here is CASSYSNQPQHF. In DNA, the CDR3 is TGTGCCAGCAGTTATAGCAATCAGCCCCAGCATTTT.

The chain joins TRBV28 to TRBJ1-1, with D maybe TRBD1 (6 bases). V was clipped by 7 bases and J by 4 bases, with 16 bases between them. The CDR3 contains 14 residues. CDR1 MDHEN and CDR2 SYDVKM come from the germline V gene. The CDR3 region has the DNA TGTGCCAGCAAGAAACAGGGCGGCAGCACTGAAGCTTTCTTT. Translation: CASKKQGGSTEAFF.